The sequence of this T cell receptor beta chain was determined in a study of blood T cell repertoires in COVID-19. This CDR3 region has 11 residues. Trimming pared 8 bases from V and 3 bases from J, leaving 8 bases between. Germline values: CDR1 MNHEY, CDR2 SVGAGI. How the authors handled the data: The authors estimated nucleated cell counts from reference gene primer amplification. Sequencing was performed with immunoSEQ multiplex PCR; in TCRdb, only in-frame clones are kept and a portion is missing. D and trimming were read from the DNA, whereas the V and J calls and clone size are those reported in that table. The sample yields roughly 250,000 clones, roughly 79% seen once.

Source material: peripheral blood. The rearrangement links TRBV6-5 to TRBJ2-7; no reliable D call. This clonotype was sampled from a woman aged 55-69 years with active or convalescent COVID-19. CDR3 residues: CASRTSYEQYF. The CDR3, as DNA: TGTGCCAGCCGCACAAGCTACGAGCAGTACTTC.